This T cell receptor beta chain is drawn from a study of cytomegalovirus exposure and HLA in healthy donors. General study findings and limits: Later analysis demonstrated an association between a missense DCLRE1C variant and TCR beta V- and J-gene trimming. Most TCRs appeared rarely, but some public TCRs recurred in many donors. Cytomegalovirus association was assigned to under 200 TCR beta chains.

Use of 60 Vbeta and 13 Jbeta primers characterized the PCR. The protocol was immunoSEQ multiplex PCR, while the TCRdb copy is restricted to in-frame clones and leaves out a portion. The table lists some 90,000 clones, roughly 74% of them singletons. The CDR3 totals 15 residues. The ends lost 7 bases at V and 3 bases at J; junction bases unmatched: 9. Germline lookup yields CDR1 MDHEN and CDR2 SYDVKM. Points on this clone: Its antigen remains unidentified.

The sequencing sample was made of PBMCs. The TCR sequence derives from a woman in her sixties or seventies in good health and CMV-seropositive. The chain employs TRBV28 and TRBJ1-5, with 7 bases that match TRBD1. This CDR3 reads CASNPGTAINQPQHF. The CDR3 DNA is TGTGCCAGCAATCCCGGGACAGCTATCAATCAGCCCCAGCATTTT. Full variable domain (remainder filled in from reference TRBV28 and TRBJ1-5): DVKVTQSSRYLVKRTGEKVFLECVQDMDHENMFWYRQDPGLGLRLIYFSYDVKMKEKGDIPEGYSVSREKKERFSLILESASTNQTSMYLCASNPGTAINQPQHFGDGTRLSIL.